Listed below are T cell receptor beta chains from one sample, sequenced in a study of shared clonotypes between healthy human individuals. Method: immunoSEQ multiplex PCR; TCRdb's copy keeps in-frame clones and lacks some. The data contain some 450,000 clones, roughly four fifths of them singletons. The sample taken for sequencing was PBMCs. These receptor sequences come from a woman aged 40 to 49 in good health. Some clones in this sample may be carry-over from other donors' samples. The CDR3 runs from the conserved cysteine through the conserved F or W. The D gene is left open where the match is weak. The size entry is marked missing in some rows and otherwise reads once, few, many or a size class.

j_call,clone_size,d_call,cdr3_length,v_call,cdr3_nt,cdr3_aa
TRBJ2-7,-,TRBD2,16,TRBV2,TGTGCCAGCAGTGAATTAAGAGTACTAGCGGGAGTCGAGCAGTACTTC,CASSELRVLAGVEQYF
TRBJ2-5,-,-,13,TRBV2,TGTGCCAGCAGTAAGGGATCACAAGAGACCCAGTACTTC,CASSKGSQETQYF
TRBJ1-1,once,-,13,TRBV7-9,TGTGCCAGCAGCTTTAGGACTAACACTGAAGCTTTCTTT,CASSFRTNTEAFF
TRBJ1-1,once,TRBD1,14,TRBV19,TGTGCCAGTAAAAGACAGGGGGTGAACACTGAAGCTTTCTTT,CASKRQGVNTEAFF
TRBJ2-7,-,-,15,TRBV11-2,TGTGCCAGCAGCTTAGGACGAGCGGAGCTTTACGAGCAGTACTTC,CASSLGRAELYEQYF
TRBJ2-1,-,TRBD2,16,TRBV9,TGTGCCAGCAGCGAGAACTCCCGTCCTCTAGCGGGCGAGCAGTTCTTC,CASSENSRPLAGEQFF
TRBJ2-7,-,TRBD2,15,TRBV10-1,TGCGCCAGCAGTGAGAGCCGGGCTAGCGGGATCGAGCAGTACTTC,CASSESRASGIEQYF
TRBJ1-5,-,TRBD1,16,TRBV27,TGTGCCAGCAGTGGACCACGGGACAGGGGATTAAGGGCCCAGCATTTT,CASSGPRDRGLRAQHF
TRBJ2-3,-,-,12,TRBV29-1,TGCAGCGTTGATCCCAGCACAGATACGCAGTATTTT,CSVDPSTDTQYF
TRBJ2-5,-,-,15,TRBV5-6,TGTGCCAGCAGCTTTTACCGGGACCCCCAAGAGACCCAGTACTTC,CASSFYRDPQETQYF
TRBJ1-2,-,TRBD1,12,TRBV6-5,TGTGCCACCCAGGGACAGGGAGTGGGCTACACCTTC,CATQGQGVGYTF
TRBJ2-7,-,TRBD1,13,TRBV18,TGTGCCAGCTCAAAGGGGACAGCCAACGAGCAGTACTTC,CASSKGTANEQYF
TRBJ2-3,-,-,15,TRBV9,TGTGCCAGCAGCCGGGGGCGGGACTACACAGATACGCAGTATTTT,CASSRGRDYTDTQYF
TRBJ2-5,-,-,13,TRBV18,TGTGCCAGCTCTATAAACGTCGGTGAGACCCAGTACTTC,CASSINVGETQYF
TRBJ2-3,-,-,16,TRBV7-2,TGTGCCAGCAACCCCCTGGGACAGCGGGGGACAGATACGCAGTATTTT,CASNPLGQRGTDTQYF
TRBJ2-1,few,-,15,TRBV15,TGTGCCACCAGCAGAGGTCAGTTATCCTACAATGAGCAGTTCTTC,CATSRGQLSYNEQFF
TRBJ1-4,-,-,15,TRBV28,TGTGCCAGCGGCCCCCCGGGTCACCCTAATGAAAAACTGTTTTTT,CASGPPGHPNEKLFF
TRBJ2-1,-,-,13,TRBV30,-,CAWDSTLGNEQFF
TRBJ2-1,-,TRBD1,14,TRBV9,TGTGCCAGCAGCACCCAGACAGGGGTTGTTGAGCAGTTCTTC,CASSTQTGVVEQFF
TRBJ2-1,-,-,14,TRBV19,TGTGCCAGTTCCCCCACCGGGTCGTACAATGAGCAGTTCTTC,CASSPTGSYNEQFF
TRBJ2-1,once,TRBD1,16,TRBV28,TGTGCCAGCAGTACACGGACAGGGGGCTCCTACAATGAGCAGTTCTTC,CASSTRTGGSYNEQFF
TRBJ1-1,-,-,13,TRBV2,TGTGCCAGGCGGCCGGGGATTAACACTGAAGCTTTCTTT,CARRPGINTEAFF
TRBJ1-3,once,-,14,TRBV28,TGTGCCAGCAGTGGGCAGATCCCTGGAAACACCATATATTTT,CASSGQIPGNTIYF
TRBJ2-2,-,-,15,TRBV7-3,TGTGCCAGCAGCTTACAGGCAGGGCCACCGGGGGAGCTGTTTTTT,CASSLQAGPPGELFF
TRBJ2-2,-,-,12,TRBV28,TGTGCCAGCCAGGGCCGCACCGGGGAGCTGTTTTTT,CASQGRTGELFF
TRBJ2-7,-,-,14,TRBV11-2,TGTGCCAGCAGCTTAGAGGCGACATCGTACGAGCAGTACTTC,CASSLEATSYEQYF
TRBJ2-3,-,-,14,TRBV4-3,TGCGCCAGCAGCCAAGGTCGCGGTACAGATACGCAGTATTTT,CASSQGRGTDTQYF
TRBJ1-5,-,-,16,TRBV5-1,TGCGCCAGCAGCTTGGAAGGGCTGGGGGTAGGTCAGCCCCAGCATTTT,CASSLEGLGVGQPQHF
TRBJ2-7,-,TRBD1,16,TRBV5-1,TGCGCCAGCAGCTTGGAAGGGACAGGGGGACTGAACGAGCAGTACTTC,CASSLEGTGGLNEQYF
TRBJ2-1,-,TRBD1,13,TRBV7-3,TGTGCCAGCAGCCGGGACAGCAGCTCTGGGCAGTTCTTC,CASSRDSSSGQFF
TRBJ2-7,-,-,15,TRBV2,TGTGCCAGCAGCCGTCTACGGGACTCAGCCTACGAGCAGTACTTC,CASSRLRDSAYEQYF
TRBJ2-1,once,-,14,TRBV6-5,TGTGCCAGCAACCCGACAGGACCCTACAATGAGCAGTTCTTC,CASNPTGPYNEQFF
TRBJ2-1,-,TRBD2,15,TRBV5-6,TGTGCCAGCAGCTTGGTTACTAGCGGGGGCAATGAGCAGTTCTTC,CASSLVTSGGNEQFF
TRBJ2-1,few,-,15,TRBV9,TGTGCCAGCAGCGTAGGAAGTAGCCGGAACAATGAGCAGTTCTTC,CASSVGSSRNNEQFF
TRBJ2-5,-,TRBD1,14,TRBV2,TGTGCCAGCAGTGAGGGACAGACCCAAGAGACCCAGTACTTC,CASSEGQTQETQYF
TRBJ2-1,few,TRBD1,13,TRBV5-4,TGTGCCAGCAGCCCCAACAGGGGGCATGAGCAGTTCTTC,CASSPNRGHEQFF
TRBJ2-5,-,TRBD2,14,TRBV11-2,TGTGCCAGCAGACCTCTAGCGGACCAAGAGACCCAGTACTTC,CASRPLADQETQYF
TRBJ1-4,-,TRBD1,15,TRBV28,TGTGCCAGCAGTCAACGGACAGGGTTCAGGGAAAAACTGTTTTTT,CASSQRTGFREKLFF
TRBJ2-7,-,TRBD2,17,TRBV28,TGTGCCAGCAGTTGGGAAGAACTAGCGGGGAATACCTACGAGCAGTACTTC,CASSWEELAGNTYEQYF
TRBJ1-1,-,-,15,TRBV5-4,TGTGCCAGCAGACCCTCCCCCGAGGTGAACACTGAAGCTTTCTTT,CASRPSPEVNTEAFF
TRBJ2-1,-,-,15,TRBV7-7,TGTGCCAGCAGCCCAGACATTGTCTCCTACAATGAGCAGTTCTTC,CASSPDIVSYNEQFF
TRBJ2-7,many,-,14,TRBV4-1,TGCGCCAGCAGCCAATTTGCGGGGCCCTACGAGCAGTACTTC,CASSQFAGPYEQYF
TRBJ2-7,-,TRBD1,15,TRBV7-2,TGTGCCAGCAGCTTATACGGGACAGAGACCTACGAGCAGTACTTC,CASSLYGTETYEQYF
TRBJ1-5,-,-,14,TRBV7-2,TGTGCCAGCAGCTTCATGGGGGACGATCAGCCCCAGCATTTT,CASSFMGDDQPQHF
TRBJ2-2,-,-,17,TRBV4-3,TGCGCCAGCAGCCAAGTTACCTTAATAACGGGAACCGGGGAGCTGTTTTTT,CASSQVTLITGTGELFF
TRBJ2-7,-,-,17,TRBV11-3,TGTGCCAGCAGTCGAGGGGGTGGCCTCGTTGAGGCCTACGAGCAGTACTTC,CASSRGGGLVEAYEQYF
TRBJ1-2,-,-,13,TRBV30,TGTGCCTGGACTCGAGGGGATAACTATGGCTACACCTTC,CAWTRGDNYGYTF
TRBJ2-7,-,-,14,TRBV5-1,TGCGCCAGCAGCTTGGGTGGAGACTCCTACGAGCAGTACTTC,CASSLGGDSYEQYF
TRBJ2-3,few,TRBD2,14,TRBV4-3,TGCGCCAGCAGCGTGCGGGCGGGAGGAGATACGCAGTATTTT,CASSVRAGGDTQYF
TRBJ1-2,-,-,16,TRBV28,TGTGCCAGCAGTTTAGGGCAGGATCGTTCTGGCTATGGCTACACCTTC,CASSLGQDRSGYGYTF